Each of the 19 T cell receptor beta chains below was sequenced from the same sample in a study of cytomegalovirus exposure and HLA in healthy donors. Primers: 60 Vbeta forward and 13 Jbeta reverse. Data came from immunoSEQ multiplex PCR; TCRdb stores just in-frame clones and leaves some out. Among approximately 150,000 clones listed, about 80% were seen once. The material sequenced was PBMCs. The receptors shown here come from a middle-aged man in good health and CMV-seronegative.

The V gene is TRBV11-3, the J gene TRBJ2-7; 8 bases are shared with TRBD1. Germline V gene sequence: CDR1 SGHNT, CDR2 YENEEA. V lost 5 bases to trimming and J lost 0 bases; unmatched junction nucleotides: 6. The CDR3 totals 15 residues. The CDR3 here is CASSRNRGSSYEQYF. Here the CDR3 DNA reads TGTGCCAGCAGCCGAAACAGGGGGAGCTCCTACGAGCAGTACTTC.

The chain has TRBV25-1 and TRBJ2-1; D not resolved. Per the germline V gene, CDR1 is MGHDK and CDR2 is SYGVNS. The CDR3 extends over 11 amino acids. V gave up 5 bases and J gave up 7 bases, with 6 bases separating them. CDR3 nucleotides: TGTGCCAGCAGTCTATTGAATGAGCAGTTCTTC. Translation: CASSLLNEQFF.

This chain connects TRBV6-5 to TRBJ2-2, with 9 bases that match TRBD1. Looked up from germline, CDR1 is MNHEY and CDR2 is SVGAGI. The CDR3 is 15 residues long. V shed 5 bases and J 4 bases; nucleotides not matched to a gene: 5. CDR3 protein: CASSPGDRVTGELFF. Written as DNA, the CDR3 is TGTGCCAGCAGTCCAGGGGACAGGGTCACCGGGGAGCTGTTTTTT.

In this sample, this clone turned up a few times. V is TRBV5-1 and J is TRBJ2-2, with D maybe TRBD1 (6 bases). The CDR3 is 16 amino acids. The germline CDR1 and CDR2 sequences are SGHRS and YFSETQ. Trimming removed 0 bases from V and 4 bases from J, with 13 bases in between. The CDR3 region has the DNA TGCGCCAGCAGCTTGGGAGCCAAAGGGGGCACCGGGGAGCTGTTTTTT. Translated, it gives CASSLGAKGGTGELFF.

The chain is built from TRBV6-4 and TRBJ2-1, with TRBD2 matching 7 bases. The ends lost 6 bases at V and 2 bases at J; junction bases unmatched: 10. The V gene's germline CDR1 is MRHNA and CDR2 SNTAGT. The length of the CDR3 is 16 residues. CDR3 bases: TGTGCCAGCAGCCGTACAAGCGGGGTTCCCTACAATGAGCAGTTCTTC. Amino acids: CASSRTSGVPYNEQFF.

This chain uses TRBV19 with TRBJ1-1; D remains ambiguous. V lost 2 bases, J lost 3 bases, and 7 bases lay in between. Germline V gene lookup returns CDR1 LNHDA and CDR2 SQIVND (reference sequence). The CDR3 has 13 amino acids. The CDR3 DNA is TGTGCCAGTAGTATAAACCGGGACACTGAAGCTTTCTTT. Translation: CASSINRDTEAFF. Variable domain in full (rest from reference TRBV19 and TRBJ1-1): DGGITQSPKYLFRKEGQNVTLSCEQNLNHDAMYWYRQDPGQGLRLIYYSQIVNDFQKGDIAEGYSVSREKKESFPLTVTSAQKNPTAFYLCASSINRDTEAFFGQGTRLTVV.

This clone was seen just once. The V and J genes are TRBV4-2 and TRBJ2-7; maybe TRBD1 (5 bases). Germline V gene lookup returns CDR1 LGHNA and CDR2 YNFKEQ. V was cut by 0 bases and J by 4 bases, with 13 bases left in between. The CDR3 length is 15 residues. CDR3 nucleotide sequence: TGTGCCAGCAGCCAAGAAACAGGTCGGGTGTACGAGCAGTACTTC. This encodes CASSQETGRVYEQYF.

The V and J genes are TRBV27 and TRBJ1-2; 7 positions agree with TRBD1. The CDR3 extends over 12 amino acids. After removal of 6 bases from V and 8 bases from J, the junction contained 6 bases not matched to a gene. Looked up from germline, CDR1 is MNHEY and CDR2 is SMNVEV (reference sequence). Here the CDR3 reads CASRDRNEGYTF. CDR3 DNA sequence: TGTGCCAGCAGGGACAGGAATGAGGGCTACACCTTC.

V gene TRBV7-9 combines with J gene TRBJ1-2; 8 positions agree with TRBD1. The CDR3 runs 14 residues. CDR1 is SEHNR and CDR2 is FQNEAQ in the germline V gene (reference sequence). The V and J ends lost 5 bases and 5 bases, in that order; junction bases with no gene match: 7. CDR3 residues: CASSRDRGEYGYTF. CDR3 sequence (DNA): TGTGCCAGCAGCCGCGACAGGGGAGAGTATGGCTACACCTTC.

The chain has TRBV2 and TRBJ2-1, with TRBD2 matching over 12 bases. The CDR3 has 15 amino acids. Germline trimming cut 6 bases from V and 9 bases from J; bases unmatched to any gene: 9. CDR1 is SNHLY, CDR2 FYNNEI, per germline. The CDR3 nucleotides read TGTGCCAGCAGCCTTCGGACTAGCGGGGCCTTTGAGCAGTTCTTC. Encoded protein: CASSLRTSGAFEQFF.

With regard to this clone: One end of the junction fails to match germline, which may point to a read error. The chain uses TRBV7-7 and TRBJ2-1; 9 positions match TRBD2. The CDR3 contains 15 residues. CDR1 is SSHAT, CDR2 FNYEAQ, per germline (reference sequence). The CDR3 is CASSLVGTSNNEQFF. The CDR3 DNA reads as TGTGCTAGCAGCTTAGTCGGGACTAGCAACAATGAGCAGTTCTTC.

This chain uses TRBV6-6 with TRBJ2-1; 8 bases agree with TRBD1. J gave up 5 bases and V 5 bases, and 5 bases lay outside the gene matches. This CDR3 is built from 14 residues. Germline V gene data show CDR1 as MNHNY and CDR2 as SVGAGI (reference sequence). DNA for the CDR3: TGTGCCAGCAGTGAGGACAGGGACGACAATGAGCAGTTCTTC. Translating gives CASSEDRDDNEQFF.

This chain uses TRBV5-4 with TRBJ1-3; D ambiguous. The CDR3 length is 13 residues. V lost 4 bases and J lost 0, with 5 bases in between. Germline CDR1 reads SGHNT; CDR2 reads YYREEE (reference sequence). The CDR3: CASSPSSGNTIYF. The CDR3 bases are TGTGCCAGCAGCCCCTCCTCTGGAAACACCATATATTTT.

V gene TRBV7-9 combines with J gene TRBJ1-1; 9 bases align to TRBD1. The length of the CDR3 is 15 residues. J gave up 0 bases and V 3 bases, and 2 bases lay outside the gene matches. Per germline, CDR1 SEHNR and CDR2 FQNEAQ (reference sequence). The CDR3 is CASSLTGGMNTEAFF. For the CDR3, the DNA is TGTGCCAGCAGCTTGACAGGGGGAATGAACACTGAAGCTTTCTTT.

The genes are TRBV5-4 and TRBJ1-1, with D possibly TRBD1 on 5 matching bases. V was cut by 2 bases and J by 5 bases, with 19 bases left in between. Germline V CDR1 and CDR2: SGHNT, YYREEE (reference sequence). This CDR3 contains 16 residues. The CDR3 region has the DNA TGTGCCAGCAGCTTAGGCCCCGGAGGGGCGCAAACTGAAGCTTTCTTT. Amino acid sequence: CASSLGPGGAQTEAFF.

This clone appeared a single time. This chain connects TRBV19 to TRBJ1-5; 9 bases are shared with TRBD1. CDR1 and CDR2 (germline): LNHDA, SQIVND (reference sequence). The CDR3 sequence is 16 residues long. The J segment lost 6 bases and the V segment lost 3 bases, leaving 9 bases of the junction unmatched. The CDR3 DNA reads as TGTGCCAGTAGTATGGGGACAGGGTCTCCCAGTCAGCCCCAGCATTTT. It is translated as CASSMGTGSPSQPQHF.

CDR3 nucleotides: TGTGCCAGCAGTGCGACAGGGCCCAAGGGGGCTTTCTTT. It yields the protein CASSATGPKGAFF. The rearrangement joins TRBV27 to TRBJ1-1; TRBD1 aligns across 7 bases. V dropped 5 bases and J dropped 11; count of bases not matched to a gene: 11. Germline assignment: CDR1 MNHEY and CDR2 SMNVEV (reference sequence). The length of the CDR3 is 13 residues.

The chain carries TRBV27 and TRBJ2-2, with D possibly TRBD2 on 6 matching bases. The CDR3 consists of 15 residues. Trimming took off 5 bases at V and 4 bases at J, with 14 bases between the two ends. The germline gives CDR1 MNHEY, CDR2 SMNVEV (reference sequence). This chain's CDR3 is CASSPKLALTGELFF. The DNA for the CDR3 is TGTGCCAGCAGTCCAAAACTAGCCCTCACCGGGGAGCTGTTTTTT.

The CDR3: CASSLRGYTDTQYF. In DNA, the CDR3 is TGTGCCAGCAGCTTAAGAGGATACACAGATACGCAGTATTTT. The V call is TRBV7-9, the J call TRBJ2-3; D remains unclear. This CDR3 spans 14 amino acids. V lost 2 bases to trimming and J lost 2 bases, with 8 bases between them. The germline V gene has CDR1 SEHNR and CDR2 FQNEAQ (reference sequence).